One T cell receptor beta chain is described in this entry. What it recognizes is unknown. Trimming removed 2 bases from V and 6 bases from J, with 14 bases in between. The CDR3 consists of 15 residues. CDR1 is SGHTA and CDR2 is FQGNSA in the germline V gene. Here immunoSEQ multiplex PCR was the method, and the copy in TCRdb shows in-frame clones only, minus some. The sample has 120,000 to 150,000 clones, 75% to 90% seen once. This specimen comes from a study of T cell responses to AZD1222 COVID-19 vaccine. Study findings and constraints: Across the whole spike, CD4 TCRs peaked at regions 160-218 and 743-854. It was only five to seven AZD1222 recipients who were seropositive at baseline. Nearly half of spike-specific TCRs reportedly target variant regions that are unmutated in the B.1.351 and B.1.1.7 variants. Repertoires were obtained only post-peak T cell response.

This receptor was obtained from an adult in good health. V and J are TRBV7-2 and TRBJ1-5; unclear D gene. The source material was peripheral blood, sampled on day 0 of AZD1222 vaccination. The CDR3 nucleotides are TGTGCCAGCAGCTTAAACAGTTTATCAAGTCAGCCCCAGCATTTT. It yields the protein CASSLNSLSSQPQHF.